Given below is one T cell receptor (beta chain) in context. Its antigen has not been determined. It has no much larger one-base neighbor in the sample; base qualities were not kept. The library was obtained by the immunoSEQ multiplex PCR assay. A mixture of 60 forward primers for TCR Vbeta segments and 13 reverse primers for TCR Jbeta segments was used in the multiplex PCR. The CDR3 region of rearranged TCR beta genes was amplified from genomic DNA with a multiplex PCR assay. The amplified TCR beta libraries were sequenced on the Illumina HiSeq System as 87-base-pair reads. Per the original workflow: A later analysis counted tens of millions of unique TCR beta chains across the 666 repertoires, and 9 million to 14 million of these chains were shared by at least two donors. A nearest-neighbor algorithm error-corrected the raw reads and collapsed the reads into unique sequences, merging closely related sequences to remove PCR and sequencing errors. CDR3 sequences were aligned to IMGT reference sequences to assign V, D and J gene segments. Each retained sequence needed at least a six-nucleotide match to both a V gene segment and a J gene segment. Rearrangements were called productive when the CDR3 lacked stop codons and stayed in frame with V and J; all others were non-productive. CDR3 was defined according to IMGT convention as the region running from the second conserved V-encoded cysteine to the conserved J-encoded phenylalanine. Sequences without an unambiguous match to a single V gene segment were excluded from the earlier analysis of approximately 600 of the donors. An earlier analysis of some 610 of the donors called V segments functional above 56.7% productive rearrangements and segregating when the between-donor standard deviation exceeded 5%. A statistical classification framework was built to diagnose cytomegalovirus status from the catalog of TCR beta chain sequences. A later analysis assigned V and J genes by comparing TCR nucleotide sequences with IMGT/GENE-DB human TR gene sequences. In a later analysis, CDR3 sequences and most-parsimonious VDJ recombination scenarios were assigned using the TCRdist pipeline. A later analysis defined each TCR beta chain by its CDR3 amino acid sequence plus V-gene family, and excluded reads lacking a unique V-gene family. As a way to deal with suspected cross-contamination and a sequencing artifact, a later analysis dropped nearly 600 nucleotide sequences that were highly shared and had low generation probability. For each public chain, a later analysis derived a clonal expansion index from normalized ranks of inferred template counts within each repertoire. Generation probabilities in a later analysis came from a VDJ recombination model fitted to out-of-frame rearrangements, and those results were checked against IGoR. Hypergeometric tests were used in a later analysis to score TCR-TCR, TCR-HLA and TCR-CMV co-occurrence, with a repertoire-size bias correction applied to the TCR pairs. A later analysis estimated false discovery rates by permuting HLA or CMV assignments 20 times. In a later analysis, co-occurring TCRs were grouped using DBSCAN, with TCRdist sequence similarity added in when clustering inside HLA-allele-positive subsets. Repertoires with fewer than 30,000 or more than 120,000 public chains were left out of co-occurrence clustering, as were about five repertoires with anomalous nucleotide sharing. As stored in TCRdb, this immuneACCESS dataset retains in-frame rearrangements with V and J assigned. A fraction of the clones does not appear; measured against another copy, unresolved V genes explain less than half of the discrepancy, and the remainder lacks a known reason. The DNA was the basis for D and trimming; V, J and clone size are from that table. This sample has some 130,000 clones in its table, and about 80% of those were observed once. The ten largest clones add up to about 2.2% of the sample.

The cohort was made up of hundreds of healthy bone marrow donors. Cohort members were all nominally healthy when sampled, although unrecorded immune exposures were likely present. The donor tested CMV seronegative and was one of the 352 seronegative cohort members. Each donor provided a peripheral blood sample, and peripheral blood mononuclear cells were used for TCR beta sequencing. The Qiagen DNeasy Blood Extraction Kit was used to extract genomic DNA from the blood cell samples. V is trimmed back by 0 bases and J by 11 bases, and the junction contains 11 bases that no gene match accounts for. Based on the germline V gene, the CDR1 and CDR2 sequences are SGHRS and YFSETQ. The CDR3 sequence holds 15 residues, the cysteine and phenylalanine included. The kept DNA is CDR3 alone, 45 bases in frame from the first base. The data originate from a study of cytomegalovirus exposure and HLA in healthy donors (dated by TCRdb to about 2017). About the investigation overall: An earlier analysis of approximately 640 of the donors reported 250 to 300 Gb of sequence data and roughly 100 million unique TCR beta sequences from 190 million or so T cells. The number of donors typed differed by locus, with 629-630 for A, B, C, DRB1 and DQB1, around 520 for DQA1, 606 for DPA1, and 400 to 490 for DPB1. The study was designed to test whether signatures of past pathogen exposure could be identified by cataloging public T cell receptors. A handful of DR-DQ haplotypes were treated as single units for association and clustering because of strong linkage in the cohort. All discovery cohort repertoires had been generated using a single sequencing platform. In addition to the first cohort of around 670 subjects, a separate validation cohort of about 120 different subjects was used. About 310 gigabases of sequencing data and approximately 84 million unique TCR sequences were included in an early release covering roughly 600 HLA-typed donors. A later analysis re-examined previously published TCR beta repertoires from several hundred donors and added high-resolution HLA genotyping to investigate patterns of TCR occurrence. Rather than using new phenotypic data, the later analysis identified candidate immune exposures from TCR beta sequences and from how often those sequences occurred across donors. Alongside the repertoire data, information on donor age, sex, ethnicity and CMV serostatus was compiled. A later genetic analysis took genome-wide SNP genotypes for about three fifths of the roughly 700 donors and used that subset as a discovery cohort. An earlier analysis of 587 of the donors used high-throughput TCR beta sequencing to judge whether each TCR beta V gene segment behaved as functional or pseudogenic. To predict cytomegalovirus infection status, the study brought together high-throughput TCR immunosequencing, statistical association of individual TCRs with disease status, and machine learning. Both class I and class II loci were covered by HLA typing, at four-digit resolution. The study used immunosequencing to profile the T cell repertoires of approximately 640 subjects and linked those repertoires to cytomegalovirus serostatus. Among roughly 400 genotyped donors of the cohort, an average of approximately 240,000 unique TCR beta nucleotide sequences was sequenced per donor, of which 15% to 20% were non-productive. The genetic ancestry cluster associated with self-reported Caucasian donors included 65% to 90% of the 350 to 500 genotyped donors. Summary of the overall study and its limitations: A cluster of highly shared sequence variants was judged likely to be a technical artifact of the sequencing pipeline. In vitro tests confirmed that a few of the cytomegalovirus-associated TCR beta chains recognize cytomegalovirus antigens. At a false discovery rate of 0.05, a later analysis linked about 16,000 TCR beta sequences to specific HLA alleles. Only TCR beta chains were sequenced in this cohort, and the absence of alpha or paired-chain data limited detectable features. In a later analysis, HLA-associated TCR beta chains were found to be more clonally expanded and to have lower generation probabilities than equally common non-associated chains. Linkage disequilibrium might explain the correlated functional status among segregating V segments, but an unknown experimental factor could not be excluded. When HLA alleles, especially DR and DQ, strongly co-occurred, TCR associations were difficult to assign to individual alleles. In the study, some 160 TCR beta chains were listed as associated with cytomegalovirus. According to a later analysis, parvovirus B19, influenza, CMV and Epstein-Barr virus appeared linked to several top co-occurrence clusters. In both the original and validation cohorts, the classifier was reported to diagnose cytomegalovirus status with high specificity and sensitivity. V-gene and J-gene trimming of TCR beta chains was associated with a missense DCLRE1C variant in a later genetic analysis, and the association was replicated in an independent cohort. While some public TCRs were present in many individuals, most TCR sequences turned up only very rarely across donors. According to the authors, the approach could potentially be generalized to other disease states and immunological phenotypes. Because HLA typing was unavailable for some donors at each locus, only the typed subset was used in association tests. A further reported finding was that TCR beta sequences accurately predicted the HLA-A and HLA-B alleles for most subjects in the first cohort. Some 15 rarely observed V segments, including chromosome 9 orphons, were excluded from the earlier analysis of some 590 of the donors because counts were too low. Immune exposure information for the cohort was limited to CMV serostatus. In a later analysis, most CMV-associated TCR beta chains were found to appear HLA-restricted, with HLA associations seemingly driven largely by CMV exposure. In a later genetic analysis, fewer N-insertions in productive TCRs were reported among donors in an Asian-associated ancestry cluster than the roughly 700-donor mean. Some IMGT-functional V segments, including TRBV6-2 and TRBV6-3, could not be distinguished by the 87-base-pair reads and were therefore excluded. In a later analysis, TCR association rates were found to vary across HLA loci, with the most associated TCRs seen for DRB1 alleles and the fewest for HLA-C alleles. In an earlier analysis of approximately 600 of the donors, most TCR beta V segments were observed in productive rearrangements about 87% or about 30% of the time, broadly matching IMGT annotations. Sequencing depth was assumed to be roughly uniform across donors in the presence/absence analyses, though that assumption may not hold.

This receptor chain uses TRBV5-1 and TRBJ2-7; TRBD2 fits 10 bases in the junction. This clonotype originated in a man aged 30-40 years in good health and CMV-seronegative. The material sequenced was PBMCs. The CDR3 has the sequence CASSLELAGASGEYF. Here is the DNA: TGCGCCAGCAGCTTGGAGCTAGCGGGAGCTTCGGGGGAGTACTTC. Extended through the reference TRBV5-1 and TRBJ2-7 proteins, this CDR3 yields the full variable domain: KAGVTQTPRYLIKTRGQQVTLSCSPISGHRSVSWYQQTPGQGLQFLFEYFSETQRNKGNFPGRFSGRQFSNSRSEMNVSTLELGDSALYLCASSLELAGASGEYFGPGTRLTVT.